This paragraph covers one T cell receptor beta chain sequence. The antigen is unknown. The data were taken from a study of T cells after yellow fever vaccination. Turning to the study itself: Preparation of the low-cell-number fractions used SMART-Seq v4 Ultra Low Input. Study observations and caveats: Contaminants from the bulk population, in the form of abundant clonotypes, could be found in FACS-sorted repertoires.

TCR cDNA, made by 5'RACE template switching, carried an added universal primer site and UMIs. MiXCR, run by TCRdb on the 5' RACE reads, gives a single entry per CDR3 protein. The table lists roughly 400,000 distinct CDR3 sequences, approximately 18% of them singletons. In germline, CDR1 is SGHRS, CDR2 YFSETQ. With V trimmed by 4 bases and J by 7 bases, 7 bases remained unmatched. This CDR3 comprises 14 residues. The source material was PBMCs, sampled before the yellow fever booster vaccination. The clonotype was recovered from a man in his late teens or twenties who received the YFV17D yellow fever vaccine. The chain combines TRBV5-1 with TRBJ2-2, with 7 nucleotides matching TRBD1. CDR3 DNA: TGCGCCAGCAGCACCGACAGGGAGCACGGGGAGCTGTTTTTT. Amino acids: CASSTDREHGELFF.